One and the same sample provided the 25 T cell receptor beta chains below, sequenced in a study of blood T cell repertoires in COVID-19. Here immunoSEQ multiplex PCR was the method, and the copy in TCRdb shows in-frame clones only, minus some. The table includes some 250,000 clones, about nine tenths detected once. Sequencing input: peripheral blood. Receptors originate from a woman aged 25 to 39 with COVID-19, enrolled during active disease.

The CDR3 region is CASSRGQSYNEQFF. CDR3 DNA sequence: TGTGCCAGCAGTAGAGGACAGTCCTACAATGAGCAGTTCTTC. V and J are TRBV27 and TRBJ2-1; TRBD1 might be the D (6 bases). This CDR3 comprises 14 residues. V gave up 5 bases and J gave up 1 base, with 9 bases separating them. The germline gives CDR1 MNHEY, CDR2 SMNVEV (reference sequence).

The J gene is TRBJ1-6, the V gene TRBV6-5; TRBD1 is a possible D gene (5 bases). This CDR3 has 14 residues. The V gene lost 5 bases and the J gene lost 7 bases, with 12 bases spanning the gap. Germline V CDR1 and CDR2: MNHEY, SVGAGI. CDR3 coding DNA: TGTGCCAGCAGTAACTACAGGCGCAATTCACCCCTCCACTTT. It codes for CASSNYRRNSPLHF.

This chain uses TRBV7-8 with TRBJ2-5; 7 bases map to TRBD2. The CDR3 runs 16 residues. The ends lost 7 bases at V and 5 bases at J; junction bases unmatched: 16. From germline, CDR1 is SGHVS and CDR2 FQNEAQ. In DNA form, the CDR3 reads TGTGCCAGCACAAACATAGTACTAGCGATGGGGGAGACCCAGTACTTC. Translation gives CASTNIVLAMGETQYF. The full variable domain, completed using reference TRBV7-8 and TRBJ2-5, is GAGVSQSPRYKVAKRGQDVALRCDPISGHVSLFWYQQALGQGPEFLTYFQNEAQLDKSGLPSDRFFAERPEGSVSTLKIQRTQQEDSAVYLCASTNIVLAMGETQYFGPGTRLLVL.

As for this clone: This sequence is one base from a far larger clone and is likely a read error. The chain uses TRBV6-2 or TRBV6-3 and TRBJ2-7; 7 positions match TRBD1. V gave up 4 bases and J gave up 0 bases; unmatched junction bases: 0. There are 13 residues in the CDR3. From germline, CDR1 is MNHEY and CDR2 SVGEGT. Here the CDR3 reads CASSWDSSYEQYF. DNA of the CDR3: TGTGCCAGCAGTTGGGACAGCTCCTACGAGCAGTACTTC.

V gene TRBV6-4 combines with J gene TRBJ2-1; weak D call: TRBD2 (6 bases). The CDR3 is 16 residues long. V lost 6 bases and J lost 4, with 19 bases in between. Germline V CDR1 and CDR2: MRHNA, SNTAGT. The DNA for the CDR3 is TGTGCCAGCAGCGCCTCAGGAAGCGCGGGGTACAATGAGCAGTTCTTC. It specifies CASSASGSAGYNEQFF.

V is TRBV7-9 and J is TRBJ1-6; maybe TRBD1 (6 bases). Germline V lookup: CDR1 SEHNR, CDR2 FQNEAQ (reference sequence). The CDR3 totals 15 residues. The V gene lost 5 bases and the J gene lost 7 bases, with 15 bases spanning the gap. The CDR3 sequence is CASSHVDRPNSPLHF. As DNA, the CDR3 is TGTGCCAGCAGCCATGTCGACAGGCCCAATTCACCCCTCCACTTT.

The chain recombines TRBV7-2 with TRBJ2-1; D gene uncertain. Germline-derived CDR1 and CDR2 are SGHTA and FQGNSA. Trimming shortened V by 1 base and J by 10 bases, and 11 bases separated the two germline ends. The CDR3 runs to 13 residues. This chain's CDR3 is CASSLEHEKEQFF. The DNA for the CDR3 is TGTGCCAGCAGCTTAGAACACGAAAAGGAGCAGTTCTTC.

The chain employs TRBV18 and TRBJ2-3; D may be TRBD1 (6 bases). This CDR3 is 16 amino acids long. In germline, CDR1 is KGHSH, CDR2 LQKENI. Trimming removed 6 bases at V and 3 bases at J, with 19 bases between. As DNA, the CDR3 is TGTGCCAGCTCCGGTCCCGGCAGGGGAGAGACAGATACGCAGTATTTT. It is translated as CASSGPGRGETDTQYF.

This clone showed up just once. V and J are TRBV20-1 and TRBJ2-3; 9 bases align to TRBD1. This CDR3 is built from 15 residues. Germline loops: CDR1 DFQATT, CDR2 SNEGSKA (reference sequence). J gave up 3 bases and V 3 bases, and 7 bases lay outside the gene matches. As DNA, the CDR3 is TGCAGTGCTAGTGGAGACAGGGGGAGGACAGATACGCAGTATTTT. Protein sequence: CSASGDRGRTDTQYF.

This chain connects TRBV5-1 to TRBJ1-1, with D uncertain. Germline CDR1 reads SGHRS; CDR2 reads YFSETQ. The CDR3 length is 13 residues. V lost 0 bases to trimming and J lost 3 bases, with 6 bases between them. In nucleotides, the CDR3 is TGCGCCAGCAGCTTGGGCGGGGACACTGAAGCTTTCTTT. Translating gives CASSLGGDTEAFF.

The V gene is TRBV6-1, the J gene TRBJ1-4; 10 bases align to TRBD1. Germline V CDR1 and CDR2: MNHNS, SASEGT. V lost 0 bases and J lost 6; bases outside the gene matches: 4. This CDR3 comprises 16 residues. CDR3 loop: CASSEALGTGDEKLFF. CDR3 sequence (DNA): TGTGCCAGCAGTGAAGCGCTAGGGACAGGGGATGAAAAACTGTTTTTT.

The table lists this clone with a count of one. The chain uses TRBV11-3 and TRBJ2-3, with D tentatively TRBD2 (5 bases). Deletions cut 4 bases from V and 2 bases from J, with 7 bases between. Per the germline V gene, CDR1 is SGHNT and CDR2 is YENEEA. The length of the CDR3 is 13 residues. CDR3 amino acids: CASSSGNTDTQYF. The CDR3 coding sequence is TGTGCCAGCAGCTCGGGGAACACAGATACGCAGTATTTT. The entire variable domain, with the rest obtained from reference TRBV11-3 and TRBJ2-3, is as follows: EAGVVQSPRYKIIEKKQPVAFWCNPISGHNTLYWYLQNLGQGPELLIRYENEEAVDDSQLPKDRFSAERLKGVDSTLKIQPAELGDSAVYLCASSSGNTDTQYFGPGTRLTVL.

V gene TRBV10-3 combines with J gene TRBJ2-7, with 10 bases lining up with TRBD1. CDR1 and CDR2 (germline): ENHRY, SYGVKD. The CDR3 is made up of 15 amino acids. Trimming took 2 bases from V and 5 from J; bases not matched to a gene: 6. In DNA, the CDR3 is TGTGCCATCAGTGAGAACGACAGGGGGCTGGACGAGCAGTACTTC. Protein: CAISENDRGLDEQYF.

The chain links TRBV3-1 (or the pseudogene TRBV3-2) to TRBJ2-3; TRBD2 matches 12 bases. After removal of 4 bases from V and 2 bases from J, the junction contained 7 bases not matched to a gene. The CDR3 is made up of 17 amino acids. Germline values: CDR1 LGHDT, CDR2 YNNKEL (reference sequence). CDR3 sequence: CASSLDGLAGYTDTQYF. CDR3 nucleotides: TGTGCCAGCAGCCTAGACGGACTAGCGGGGTACACAGATACGCAGTATTTT.

The chain carries TRBV6-6 and TRBJ2-7; 7 positions agree with TRBD1. The V and J ends lost 2 bases and 1 base, in that order; junction bases with no gene match: 5. Looked up from germline, CDR1 is MNHNY and CDR2 is SVGAGI (reference sequence). The CDR3 totals 15 residues. The CDR3 sequence: CASSYQRGLSYEQYF. DNA for the CDR3: TGTGCCAGCAGTTACCAAAGGGGGCTTTCCTACGAGCAGTACTTC.

The J gene is TRBJ1-6, the V gene TRBV6-6, with 9 bases fitting TRBD1. CDR3 length: 16 residues. The V gene end was trimmed by 4 bases and the J gene end by 6 bases; junction bases not matched to a gene: 7. CDR1 is MNHNY and CDR2 is SVGAGI in the germline V gene (reference sequence). The CDR3 nucleotides read TGTGCCAGCAGTTTCCCCGCGGGACAGGGTAATTCACCCCTCCACTTT. It translates to CASSFPAGQGNSPLHF.

The V gene is TRBV7-9, the J gene TRBJ2-1, with D maybe TRBD2 (6 bases). This CDR3 contains 13 residues. The V end was cut by 4 bases, the J end by 7 bases, with 11 bases between. From germline, CDR1 is SEHNR and CDR2 FQNEAQ (reference sequence). CDR3: CASSSVLANEQFF. The CDR3 DNA follows: TGTGCCAGCAGCTCCGTCCTAGCGAATGAGCAGTTCTTC.

The table lists this clone with a count of one. V usage is TRBV9 and J usage is TRBJ2-3, with 9 nucleotides matching TRBD2. Losses at the gene ends were 0 bases for V and 4 bases for J; bases not matched to a gene: 6. Per germline, CDR1 SGDLS and CDR2 YYNGEE. The CDR3 loop spans 16 amino acids. The CDR3 DNA reads TGTGCCAGCAGCGTAGGGAGCGGGGGGCGTGCAGATACGCAGTATTTT. Amino acid sequence: CASSVGSGGRADTQYF.

The chain joins TRBV7-9 to TRBJ2-2; TRBD1 is a possible D gene (6 bases). Trimming removed 1 base at V and 4 bases at J, with 13 bases between. In germline, CDR1 is SEHNR, CDR2 FQNEAQ (reference sequence). The CDR3 extends over 16 amino acids. The CDR3 nucleotides read TGTGCCAGCAGCTTAGACTGGGGGCCCGGCACCGGGGAGCTGTTTTTT. It specifies CASSLDWGPGTGELFF.

The chain combines TRBV5-1 with TRBJ1-2; D remains unclear. Trimming took off 6 bases at V and 1 base at J, with 16 bases between the two ends. In germline, CDR1 is SGHRS, CDR2 YFSETQ. The CDR3 extends over 15 amino acids. For the CDR3, the DNA is TGCGCCAGCATTCCAGGACTCTCCGGTAACTATGGCTACACCTTC. Its protein is CASIPGLSGNYGYTF.

This clone has only a few counts. The chain employs TRBV5-1 and TRBJ2-1, with D perhaps matching TRBD1 (6 bases). Germline values: CDR1 SGHRS, CDR2 YFSETQ. The CDR3 is made up of 13 amino acids. Trimming took 2 bases from V and 3 from J, leaving 6 bases between them. In DNA, the CDR3 is TGCGCCAGCAGCTTACAGGGCTACAATGAGCAGTTCTTC. Translated: CASSLQGYNEQFF.

The gene calls are TRBV19 and TRBJ2-1; D unresolved. Germline loops: CDR1 LNHDA, CDR2 SQIVND (reference sequence). The CDR3 has 13 residues. V lost 4 bases to trimming and J lost 9 bases, with 13 bases between them. The CDR3 nucleotides are TGTGCCAGTAGTACCGTGAGGCCCGGTGAGCAGTTCTTC. Translated, it gives CASSTVRPGEQFF.

This sequence joins TRBV6-1 and TRBJ1-6, with 8 bases matching TRBD1. This CDR3 is 16 amino acids long. V lost 5 bases to trimming and J lost 4 bases; unmatched junction nucleotides: 7. The germline gives CDR1 MNHNS, CDR2 SASEGT. The CDR3 protein is CASSKGQGAYNSPLHF. The DNA for the CDR3 is TGTGCCAGCAGTAAAGGACAGGGCGCGTATAATTCACCCCTCCACTTT.

Only one count was recorded for this clone. The chain recombines TRBV6-5 with TRBJ1-2, with D uncertain. V gave up 0 bases and J gave up 6 bases, with 11 bases separating them. CDR3 length equals 14 residues. Germline CDR1 MNHEY, CDR2 SVGAGI. The DNA of the CDR3 is TGTGCCAGCAGTTACTCAGAGGGAATAAATGGCTACACCTTC. Its protein is CASSYSEGINGYTF.

This rearrangement joins TRBV7-6 to TRBJ2-3; maybe TRBD2 (6 bases). CDR3 length: 15 residues. Per the germline V gene, CDR1 is SGHVS and CDR2 is FNYEAQ. The V end was cut by 4 bases, the J end by 4 bases, with 15 bases between. The CDR3 region has the DNA TGTGCCAGCAGCTCAAATTTGGACTACGCAGATACGCAGTATTTT. Translating gives CASSSNLDYADTQYF.